This T cell receptor (beta chain) was recovered during a study of identical twins. TCRdb fed the 5' RACE reads into MiXCR, producing one record per CDR3 protein. Of about 690,000 distinct CDR3 sequences in the sample, 5.5% to 6.5% are singletons; the top ten hold 1.5% to 2%. J gave up 5 bases and V 2 bases, and 5 bases lay outside the gene matches. Germline CDR1 reads SGHRS; CDR2 reads YFSETQ. The CDR3 has 14 amino acids. There are many counts of this clonotype. The chain recombines TRBV5-1 with TRBJ2-5; 8 bases align to TRBD1. The origin of this receptor is a man aged 18 to 35 in good health. What was sequenced was naive T cells sorted from blood. CDR3 DNA sequence: TGCGCCAGCAGCTTCGACAGGGGCTTGGAGACCCAGTACTTC. Protein product: CASSFDRGLETQYF.